This T cell receptor beta chain was recovered during a study of T cell responses to AZD1222 COVID-19 vaccine. V gave up 0 bases and J gave up 7 bases, with 3 bases separating them. The germline gives CDR1 DFQATT, CDR2 SNEGSKA (reference sequence). The CDR3 covers 10 residues. Generated by immunoSEQ multiplex PCR, the TCRdb table keeps only in-frame clones and is missing some. The table includes 180,000 or so clones, 80% to 95% detected once. The origin of this receptor is an adult who received the AZD1222 COVID-19 vaccine. The sequencing used peripheral blood, collected 28 days after the second AZD1222 dose. The gene calls are TRBV20-1 and TRBJ1-1; D unresolved. The CDR3 here is CSARDHEAFF. Written as DNA, the CDR3 is TGCAGTGCTAGAGATCATGAAGCTTTCTTT.